The entry that follows covers one T cell receptor (beta chain) sequence. This clonotype came up many times. Its binding antigen is unknown. Within one base of it there is no much larger clone, and no base qualities were kept. Only healthy Caucasian donors were included. The twin cohort comprised three pairs of female monozygotic twins, all aged roughly 18 to 30 years. Peripheral blood mononuclear cells were the source from which RNA for the TCR libraries was isolated. This entry is derived from a study of identical twins (dated by TCRdb to about 2016). For the wider study: The study deep-sequenced TCR alpha and beta repertoires from monozygotic twins, unrelated adults of various ages and cord blood to test whether fetal clonotypes persist. To rule out contamination, replicate twin experiments were performed at different times with different library preparation protocols.

Summary of the overall study and its limitations: Abundant cord blood beta clonotypes carried fewer insertions; young adult naive repertoires showed a weaker similar trend, while memory repertoires showed none. Out-of-frame TCR alpha sequences shared between twins showed an excess of low generation-probability sequences compared with coincidental sharing between unrelated individuals. In beta out-of-frame sequences, excess twin sharing was weaker, because having fewer shared sequences lowered the signal-to-noise ratio. Because the same donors could not be followed over many years, the conclusions depended on cross-sectional statistical analysis. Zero-insertion analyses could be partly confounded by invariant T cells such as MAIT and iNKT, although diverse VJ usage argued against such confounding for most clonotypes. In monozygotic twins, recombination models systematically underestimated out-of-frame TCR alpha sharing, but the models matched the sharing seen between unrelated individuals.

Library preparation was by 5' RACE. TCRdb records Illumina HiSeq 2000 as the sequencer. A universal primer binding site was introduced by template switching, and a unique molecular identifier was present in the final cDNA, enabling accurate counting of TCR cDNA molecules. First-strand cDNA for TCR alpha and beta chains was synthesized from specific primers in the conserved constant-segment region. To control for contamination, every cDNA library was double barcoded, receiving both a SMART-Mk sample barcode and Illumina barcodes. TruSeq adapter sequences along with Illumina sample barcodes were introduced in two successive PCR steps. The TCR alpha and beta cDNA libraries were sequenced on the Illumina HiSeq platform using custom primers. Turning to the authors' computational methods: Unique molecular identifiers were extracted from raw reads with MiGEC, and CDR3 positions were determined with MiXCR. For each individual, recombination models were inferred using an EM algorithm with the repgenHMM and IGoR tools. Shared clonotype analysis was performed with the tcR package in R, normalizing sharing by the product of cloneset sizes. To study raw recombination free of thymic and clonal selection effects, out-of-frame nonproductive sequences were analyzed. In TCRdb, the public reads were trimmed at Q25 with fastp and aligned with MiXCR, with productive beta chains retained. Every CDR3 protein is listed once, alongside the most common genes and DNA of its rows. TCRdb's processing, not the authors', yielded these V and J calls. The sample table lists 500,000 to 650,000 distinct CDR3 sequences, 7% to 7.5% of them with a count of one. Of the sample, 1.6% falls within the top ten clones.

From cysteine to phenylalanine, the CDR3 is 15 amino acids long. Of the read, only the CDR3 DNA is kept; its 45 bases are in frame from base 1. CDR1 WSHSY and CDR2 SAAADI were looked up in the germline V gene. Here V drops 7 bases and J drops 3 bases, and the junction holds 5 bases not matched to any gene. The sample was also reused in another study, on yellow fever vaccine responses in identical twins. The second study reports: According to the authors, in identical twins the way T cells responded to vaccination appeared partly convergent and partly personalized. In identical twins, the study followed T cell clones that responded to the vaccine with precision.

The material sequenced was PBMCs. The receptor chain draws on TRBV10-2 and TRBJ2-3, with 12 bases in between that match TRBD2. The TCR was taken from a woman younger than 35 in good health. The DNA sequence reads TGCGCCAGCATCCGGACTAGCGGGGCGACAGATACGCAGTATTTT. Translation gives CASIRTSGATDTQYF.